In this sample, the clone carrying this T cell receptor (beta chain) turned up a few times. Its antigen is as yet unknown. Trimming removed 3 bases from V and 6 bases from J, with 15 bases in between. The CDR3 contains 15 residues. Germline CDR1 SGHTA, CDR2 FQGNSA. This sample was taken from a study of T cells in narcolepsy. Study outcomes and limitations: Autoreactive HCRT-specific and TRIB2-specific clonotypes were marked in same-patient CSF-versus-blood CD4+ comparisons.

The table came from immunoSEQ multiplex PCR; TCRdb's copy has only in-frame clones and leaves some out. This sample carries 30,000 to 45,000 clones, about nine tenths of them seen once, and the ten largest clones take around 0.83%. The TCR sequence derives from a human donor with narcolepsy. Source material: CD45RA- memory CD4+ T cells from PBMCs. The chain combines TRBV7-2 with TRBJ1-5; no clear D gene. As DNA, the CDR3 is TGTGCCAGCAGCTTGATGGACGGCCGCCGTCAGCCCCAGCATTTT. Its protein product is CASSLMDGRRQPQHF.